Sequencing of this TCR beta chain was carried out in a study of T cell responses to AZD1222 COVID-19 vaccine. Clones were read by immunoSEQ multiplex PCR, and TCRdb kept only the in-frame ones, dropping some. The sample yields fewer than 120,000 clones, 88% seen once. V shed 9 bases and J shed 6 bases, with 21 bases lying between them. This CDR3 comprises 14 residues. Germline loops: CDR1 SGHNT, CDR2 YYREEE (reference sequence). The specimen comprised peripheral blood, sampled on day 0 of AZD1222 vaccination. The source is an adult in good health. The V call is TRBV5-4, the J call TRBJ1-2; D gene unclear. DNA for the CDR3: TGTGCCACCAGACGTGGGATTACAGTGGATGGCTACACCTTC. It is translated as CATRRGITVDGYTF.